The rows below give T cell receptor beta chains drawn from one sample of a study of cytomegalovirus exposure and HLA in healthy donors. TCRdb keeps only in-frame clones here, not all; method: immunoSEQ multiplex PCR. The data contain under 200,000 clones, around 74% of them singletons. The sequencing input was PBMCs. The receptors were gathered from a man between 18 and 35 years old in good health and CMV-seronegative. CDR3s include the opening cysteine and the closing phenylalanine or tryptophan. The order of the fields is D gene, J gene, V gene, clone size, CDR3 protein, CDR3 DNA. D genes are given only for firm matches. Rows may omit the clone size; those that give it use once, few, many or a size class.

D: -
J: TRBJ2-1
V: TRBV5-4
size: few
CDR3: CASSLQRREDNEQFF
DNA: TGTGCCAGCAGCTTGCAGAGGAGGGAGGACAATGAGCAGTTCTTC

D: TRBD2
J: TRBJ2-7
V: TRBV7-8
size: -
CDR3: CASSSLAGSYEQYF
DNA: TGTGCCAGCAGCTCACTAGCGGGCTCCTACGAGCAGTACTTC

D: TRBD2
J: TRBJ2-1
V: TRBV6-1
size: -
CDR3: CASSPTSGVYNEQFF
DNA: TGTGCCAGCAGCCCTACTAGCGGGGTTTACAATGAGCAGTTCTTC

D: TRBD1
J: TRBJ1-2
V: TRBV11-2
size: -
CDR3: CASSSRQGRYGYTF
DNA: TGTGCCAGCAGCTCCCGACAGGGGAGGTATGGCTACACCTTC

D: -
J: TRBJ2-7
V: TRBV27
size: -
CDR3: CASSPRTAVYEQYF
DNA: TGTGCCAGCAGTCCTAGGACAGCAGTCTACGAGCAGTACTTC

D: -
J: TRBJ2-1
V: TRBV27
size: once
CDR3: CASSLSGPSSSYNEQFF
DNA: TGTGCCAGCAGTTTATCTGGGCCCTCGAGCTCCTACAATGAGCAGTTCTTC

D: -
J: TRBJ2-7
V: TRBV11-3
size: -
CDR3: CASSCPGVDYEQYF
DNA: TGTGCCAGCAGCTGTCCGGGAGTTGACTACGAGCAGTACTTC

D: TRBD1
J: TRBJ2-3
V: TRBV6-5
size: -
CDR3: CASSWTGGNTDTQYF
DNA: TGTGCCAGCAGTTGGACAGGGGGGAACACAGATACGCAGTATTTT

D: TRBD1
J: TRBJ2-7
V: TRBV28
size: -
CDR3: CASSSPGQGSGEQYF
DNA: TGTGCCAGCAGTTCCCCGGGACAGGGGTCGGGCGAGCAGTACTTC

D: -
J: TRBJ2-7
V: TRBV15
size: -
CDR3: CATSRARDWSSYEQYF
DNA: TGTGCCACCAGCAGAGCCCGGGACTGGAGCTCCTACGAGCAGTACTTC

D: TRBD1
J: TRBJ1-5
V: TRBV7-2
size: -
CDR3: CASSLAGRGSDQPQHF
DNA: TGTGCCAGCAGCTTAGCCGGCAGGGGGTCGGATCAGCCCCAGCATTTT

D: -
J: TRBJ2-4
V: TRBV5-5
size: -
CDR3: CASSLGAGGKNIQYF
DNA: TGTGCCAGCAGCTTGGGGGCTGGAGGCAAAAACATTCAGTACTTC

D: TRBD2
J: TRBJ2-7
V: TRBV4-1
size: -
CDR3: CASSQDSGTLREQYF
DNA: TGCGCCAGCAGCCAAGATAGCGGGACACTCCGCGAGCAGTACTTC

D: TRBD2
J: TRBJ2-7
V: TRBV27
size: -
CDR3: CASSLSPPLNIPGGEQYF
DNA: TGTGCCAGCAGTTTATCTCCGCCCCTGAACATCCCGGGGGGCGAGCAGTACTTC

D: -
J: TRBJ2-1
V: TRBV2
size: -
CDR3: CASSRPASGGGNEQFF
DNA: TGTGCCAGCAGTAGACCCGCTAGCGGAGGGGGCAATGAGCAGTTCTTC

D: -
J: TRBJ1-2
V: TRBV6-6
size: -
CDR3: CASSYSEGPYGYTF
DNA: TGTGCCAGCAGTTACTCGGAGGGTCCCTATGGCTACACCTTC

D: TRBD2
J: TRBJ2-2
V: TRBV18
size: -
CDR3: CASSPFQRGNGELFF
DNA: TGTGCCAGCTCACCCTTCCAGCGGGGTAACGGGGAGCTGTTTTTT

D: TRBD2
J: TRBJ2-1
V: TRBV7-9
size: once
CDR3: CASSFRGLAGNEQFF
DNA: TGTGCCAGCAGCTTCCGCGGACTAGCGGGAAATGAGCAGTTCTTC

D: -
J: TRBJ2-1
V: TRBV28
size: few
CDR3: CASFSEVSYNEQFF
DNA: TGTGCCAGCTTCAGCGAGGTTTCCTACAATGAGCAGTTCTTC

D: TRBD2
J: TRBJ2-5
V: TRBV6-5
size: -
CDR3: CASSRGLAEQETQYF
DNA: TGTGCCAGCAGCCGGGGACTAGCGGAACAAGAGACCCAGTACTTC

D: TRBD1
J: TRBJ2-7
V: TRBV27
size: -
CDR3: CASSPRDRTVSYEQYF
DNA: TGTGCCAGCAGTCCGAGGGACAGGACCGTCTCCTACGAGCAGTACTTC

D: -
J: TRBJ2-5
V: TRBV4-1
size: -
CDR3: CASSQFDKETQYF
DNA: TGCGCCAGCAGCCAGTTTGACAAAGAGACCCAGTACTTC

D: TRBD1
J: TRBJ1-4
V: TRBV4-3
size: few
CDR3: CASSQGTGDEKLFF
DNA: TGCGCCAGCAGCCAAGGGACAGGGGATGAAAAACTGTTTTTT

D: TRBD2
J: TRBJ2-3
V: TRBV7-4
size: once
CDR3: CASSLSGGVVTDTQYF
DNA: TGTGCCAGCAGCTTATCGGGGGGAGTGGTCACAGATACGCAGTATTTT

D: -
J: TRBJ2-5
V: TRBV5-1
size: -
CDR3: CASSLGRGQETQYF
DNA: TGCGCCAGCAGCTTGGGTAGGGGACAAGAGACCCAGTACTTC

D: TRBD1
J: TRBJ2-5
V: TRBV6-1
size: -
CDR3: CASRKGQGETQYF
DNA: TGTGCCAGCAGGAAGGGACAGGGAGAGACCCAGTACTTC

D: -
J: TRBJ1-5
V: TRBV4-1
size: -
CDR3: CASSQALSGYSNQPQHF
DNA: TGCGCCAGCAGCCAAGCGTTGAGCGGCTATAGCAATCAGCCCCAGCATTTT

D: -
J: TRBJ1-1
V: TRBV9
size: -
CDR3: CASASSGNTEAFF
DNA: TGTGCCAGCGCGTCGTCAGGGAACACTGAAGCTTTCTTT

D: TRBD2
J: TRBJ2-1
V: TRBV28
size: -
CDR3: CASRRGLAGVLRYNEQFF
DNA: TGTGCCAGCCGGAGGGGACTAGCGGGAGTTCTCCGCTACAATGAGCAGTTCTTC

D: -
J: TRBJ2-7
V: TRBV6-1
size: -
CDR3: CASSEARLNPYF
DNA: TGTGCCAGCAGTGAAGCGCGGCTCAACCCGTACTTC

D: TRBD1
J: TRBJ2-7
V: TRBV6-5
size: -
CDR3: CASSLDRDQREQYF
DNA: TGTGCCAGCAGCCTGGACAGGGACCAAAGGGAGCAGTACTTC

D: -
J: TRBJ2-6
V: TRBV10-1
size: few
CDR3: CASSESGAGANVLTF
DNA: TGCGCCAGCAGTGAGTCAGGGGCTGGGGCCAACGTCCTGACTTTC

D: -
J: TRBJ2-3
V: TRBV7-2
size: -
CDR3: CASSLAGGRDTQYF
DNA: TGTGCCAGCAGCTTAGCGGGAGGCAGAGATACGCAGTATTTT

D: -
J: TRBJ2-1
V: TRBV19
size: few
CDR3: CASSIGRSNNEQFF
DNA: TGTGCCAGTAGTATAGGTAGATCCAACAATGAGCAGTTCTTC

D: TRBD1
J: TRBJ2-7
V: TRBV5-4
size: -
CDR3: CASSAPVQGASYEQYF
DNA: TGTGCCAGCAGCGCGCCGGTACAGGGGGCATCCTACGAGCAGTACTTC

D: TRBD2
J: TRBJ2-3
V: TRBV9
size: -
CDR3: CASSVTGTSGSDTQYF
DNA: TGTGCCAGCAGCGTTACCGGGACTAGCGGATCAGATACGCAGTATTTT

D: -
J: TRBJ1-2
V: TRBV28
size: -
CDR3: CASSPQGGGPNYGYTF
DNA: TGTGCCAGCAGCCCACAGGGAGGGGGTCCTAACTATGGCTACACCTTC

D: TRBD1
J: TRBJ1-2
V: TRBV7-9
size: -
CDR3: CASSWTGKDGYTF
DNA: TGTGCCAGCAGCTGGACAGGGAAGGATGGCTACACCTTC

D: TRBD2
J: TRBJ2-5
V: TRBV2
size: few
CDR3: CASRPSSGSVETQYF
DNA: TGTGCCAGCAGACCCTCTAGCGGGAGTGTGGAGACCCAGTACTTC

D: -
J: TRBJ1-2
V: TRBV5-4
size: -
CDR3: CASSYTGGADGYTF
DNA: TGTGCCAGCAGCTATACGGGGGGCGCCGACGGCTACACCTTC